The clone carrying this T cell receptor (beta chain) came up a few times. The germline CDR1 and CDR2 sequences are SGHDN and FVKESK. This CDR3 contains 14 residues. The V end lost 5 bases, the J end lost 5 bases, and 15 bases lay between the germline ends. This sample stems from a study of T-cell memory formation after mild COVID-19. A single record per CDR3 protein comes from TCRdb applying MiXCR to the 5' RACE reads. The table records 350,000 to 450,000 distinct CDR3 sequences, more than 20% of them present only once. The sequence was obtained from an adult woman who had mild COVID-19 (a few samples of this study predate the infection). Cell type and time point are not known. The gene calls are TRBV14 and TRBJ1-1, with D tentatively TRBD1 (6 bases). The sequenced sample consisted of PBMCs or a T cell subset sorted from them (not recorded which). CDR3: CASSYTGLGTEAFF. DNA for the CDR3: TGTGCCAGCAGCTATACAGGGCTGGGGACTGAAGCTTTCTTT.